This is a list of T cell receptor beta chains from one sample in a study of siplizumab effects on memory and regulatory T cells. The table came from immunoSEQ multiplex PCR; TCRdb's copy has only in-frame clones and leaves some out. The sample consists of 15,000 to 20,000 clones, roughly two fifths of them appearing once. No cognate antigen is known for these TCRs. Input material: CFSE-low (dividing) CD4+ T cells sorted from an allogeneic mixed lymphocyte reaction. These receptors all come from a human donor in good health; the cells came from an allogeneic mixed lymphocyte reaction. Some clones in this sample may be carry-over from other donors' samples. Each CDR3 is given with its conserved first and last residue.

j_gene: TRBJ2-2; len: 14; v_gene: TRBV6-5; CDR3aa: CASNSGLNTGELFF
j_gene: TRBJ1-2; len: 15; v_gene: TRBV18; CDR3aa: CASSPLDSVRYGYTF
j_gene: TRBJ1-2; len: 15; v_gene: TRBV23-1; CDR3aa: CASKRTGCLDYGYTF
j_gene: TRBJ2-4; len: 15; v_gene: TRBV29-1; CDR3aa: CSVERQTLAKNIQYF
j_gene: TRBJ1-2; len: 14; v_gene: TRBV18; CDR3aa: CASSPSQLNYGYTF
j_gene: TRBJ1-3; len: 15; v_gene: TRBV7-9; CDR3aa: CASSSQQGSGNTIYF
j_gene: TRBJ1-2; len: 11; v_gene: TRBV6-5; CDR3aa: CASSRDRGYTF
j_gene: TRBJ1-2; len: 14; v_gene: TRBV29-1; CDR3aa: CSVEDYPYSHGYTF
j_gene: TRBJ1-1; len: 14; v_gene: TRBV5-1; CDR3aa: CASSSRTVAIEAFF
j_gene: TRBJ2-5; len: 14; v_gene: TRBV2; CDR3aa: CASSEGQIQETQYF
j_gene: TRBJ1-1; len: 13; v_gene: TRBV6-5; CDR3aa: CASSQWGTTEAFF
j_gene: TRBJ2-1; len: 15; v_gene: TRBV18; CDR3aa: CASSPPSSGRVEQFF
j_gene: TRBJ1-4; len: 16; v_gene: TRBV25-1; CDR3aa: CASSALTGGAYEKLFF
j_gene: TRBJ2-1; len: 13; v_gene: TRBV6-5; CDR3aa: CASSDRGVDEQFF
j_gene: TRBJ1-4; len: 14; v_gene: TRBV19; CDR3aa: CASTEDVAVEKLFF
j_gene: TRBJ1-2; len: 13; v_gene: TRBV5-1; CDR3aa: CASSLVPGNGYTF
j_gene: TRBJ1-2; len: 14; v_gene: TRBV19; CDR3aa: CASRPGQGNYGYTF
j_gene: TRBJ2-7; len: 15; v_gene: TRBV6-5; CDR3aa: CASSYAGTGNYEQYF
j_gene: TRBJ1-6; len: 14; v_gene: TRBV6-1; CDR3aa: CASRRGGMNSPLHF
j_gene: TRBJ2-7; len: 15; v_gene: TRBV19; CDR3aa: CASMPREAPNYEQYF
j_gene: TRBJ1-5; len: 16; v_gene: TRBV6-6; CDR3aa: CASNWGQGISNQPQHF
j_gene: TRBJ2-5; len: 13; v_gene: TRBV7-2; CDR3aa: CASSWTRGETQYF
j_gene: TRBJ1-2; len: 14; v_gene: TRBV6-5; CDR3aa: CASTLAEGSGGYTF
j_gene: TRBJ2-7; len: 13; v_gene: TRBV7-2; CDR3aa: CASSFRVSGEQYF
j_gene: TRBJ1-3; len: 14; v_gene: TRBV5-1; CDR3aa: CASSDRGIGNTIYF
j_gene: TRBJ2-1; len: 11; v_gene: TRBV18; CDR3aa: CASSQWNEQFF
j_gene: TRBJ2-2; len: 15; v_gene: TRBV5-1; CDR3aa: CASSFDPRVTGELFF
j_gene: TRBJ1-2; len: 11; v_gene: TRBV6-5; CDR3aa: CAGGTGTGYTF
j_gene: TRBJ1-1; len: 13; v_gene: TRBV6-6; CDR3aa: CASSLLRTTEAFF
j_gene: TRBJ2-1; len: 13; v_gene: TRBV2; CDR3aa: CASTDSFYNEQFF
j_gene: TRBJ2-7; len: 14; v_gene: TRBV9; CDR3aa: CASSVGGSAYEQYF
j_gene: TRBJ2-7; len: 17; v_gene: TRBV5-5; CDR3aa: CASSPRLAGDGRDEQYF
j_gene: TRBJ2-5; len: 16; v_gene: TRBV6-6; CDR3aa: CASTLGQGAGWETQYF
j_gene: TRBJ2-7; len: 14; v_gene: TRBV7-9; CDR3aa: CASSRRGRDYEQYF
j_gene: TRBJ2-3; len: 18; v_gene: TRBV7-2; CDR3aa: CASSLEGVGRIPTDTQYF
j_gene: TRBJ2-5; len: 14; v_gene: TRBV10-3; CDR3aa: CAISEAGTQETQYF
j_gene: TRBJ2-7; len: 11; v_gene: TRBV7-3; CDR3aa: CASSFSYEQYF
j_gene: TRBJ1-5; len: 13; v_gene: TRBV2; CDR3aa: CASKGPSAQPQHF
j_gene: TRBJ2-7; len: 15; v_gene: TRBV5-1; CDR3aa: CASSFLTSNAYEQYF
j_gene: TRBJ2-1; len: 14; v_gene: TRBV18; CDR3aa: CASSPDWVPNEQFF
j_gene: TRBJ2-3; len: 16; v_gene: TRBV10-1; CDR3aa: CASSEGLAGITDTQYF
j_gene: TRBJ1-1; len: 15; v_gene: TRBV7-9; CDR3aa: CASTLQVLPNTEAFF
j_gene: TRBJ1-1; len: 17; v_gene: TRBV5-1; CDR3aa: CASSLGGTRTGGPEAFF
j_gene: TRBJ1-3; len: 21; v_gene: TRBV6-1; CDR3aa: CASSEVRLTGVRLSSGNTIYF
j_gene: TRBJ1-2; len: 14; v_gene: TRBV6-4; CDR3aa: CASSDSGQFYGYTF